This entry lists 26 T cell receptor beta chains sequenced from one sample in a study. TCRdb ran MiXCR on the 5' RACE reads and lists one entry per CDR3 protein. The sample includes about 9,000 distinct CDR3 sequences, 52% of them seen just once. The source material was memory CD4+ T cells sorted from a lymph node. Regarding subset: memory CD4+ T cells, CD4+CD45RO+CD25-. The receptors here all came from a female donor with breast cancer.

This chain connects TRBV6-1 to TRBJ2-6; tentatively, D is TRBD2 (6 bases). Trimming pared 2 bases from V and 2 bases from J, leaving 13 bases between. This CDR3 has 17 amino acids. Germline V gene data show CDR1 as MNHNS and CDR2 as SASEGT. DNA of the CDR3: TGTGCCAGCAGTGAATTAGGAGGGAGGACTGGGGCCAACGTCCTGACTTTC. This gives the protein CASSELGGRTGANVLTF.

The chain has TRBV28 and TRBJ1-4, with D maybe TRBD1 (5 bases). This CDR3 is 15 amino acids long. V lost 5 bases and J 0 bases, leaving 10 bases between the germline ends. Per the germline V gene, CDR1 is MDHEN and CDR2 is SYDVKM. Here the CDR3 DNA reads TGTGCCAGCAGTACGGGGACTACAACTAATGAAAAACTGTTTTTT. The encoded protein is CASSTGTTTNEKLFF.

V gene TRBV7-9 combines with J gene TRBJ2-7; the D gene is possibly TRBD2 (6 bases). Germline V gives CDR1 SEHNR, CDR2 FQNEAQ (reference sequence). The length of the CDR3 is 14 residues. The V end lost 8 bases, the J end lost 2 bases, and 16 bases lay between the germline ends. This chain's CDR3 is CASSDSGKTYEQYF. CDR3 nucleotide sequence: TGTGCCAGCTCTGATAGCGGAAAGACCTACGAGCAGTACTTC.

V usage is TRBV7-9 and J usage is TRBJ2-3; unclear D gene. The CDR3 extends over 15 amino acids. V was shortened by 3 bases and J by 2 bases, with 12 bases between the two germline ends. The germline CDR1 and CDR2 sequences are SEHNR and FQNEAQ (reference sequence). The chain's CDR3 is CASSFGRLITDTQYF. The CDR3 DNA reads TGTGCCAGCAGCTTTGGCCGACTGATCACAGATACGCAGTATTTT. Complete variable domain (other parts from reference TRBV7-9 and TRBJ2-3): DTGVSQNPRHKITKRGQNVTFRCDPISEHNRLYWYRQTLGQGPEFLTYFQNEAQLEKSRLLSDRFSAERPKGSFSTLEIQRTEQGDSAMYLCASSFGRLITDTQYFGPGTRLTVL.

A few counts support this clonotype. The chain is built from TRBV20-1 and TRBJ2-1; 7 bases fit TRBD2. Germline CDR1 reads DFQATT; CDR2 reads SNEGSKA (reference sequence). The CDR3 runs 14 residues. V was pared by 3 bases and J by 6 bases, with 8 bases of the junction left unmatched. The CDR3 DNA is TGCAGTGCTAGCAGCGGGGCTTTTATCAATGAGCAGTTCTTC. This encodes CSASSGAFINEQFF.

Comment on this clonotype: Since a much larger clone is just one base distant, this may be a read error. The chain employs TRBV20-1 and TRBJ1-2; a possible D gene is TRBD1 (5 bases). V lost 3 bases, J lost 4 bases, and 12 bases lay in between. Germline loops: CDR1 DFQATT, CDR2 SNEGSKA (reference sequence). The CDR3 loop spans 13 amino acids. Here the CDR3 DNA reads TGCAGTGCTAGGGGACCGCGAATCTATGGCTACACCTTC. Protein: CSARGPRIYGYTF.

The V call is TRBV24-1, the J call TRBJ2-1; 10 bases match TRBD2. V lost 2 bases, J lost 10 bases, and 4 bases stayed unmatched. Germline loops: CDR1 KGHDR, CDR2 SFDVKD. The CDR3 is made up of 14 amino acids. The CDR3 loop reads CATSDYTSGNEQFF. The DNA of the CDR3 is TGTGCCACCAGTGATTATACTAGCGGGAACGAGCAGTTCTTC.

This clonotype was observed a few times. The V call is TRBV29-1, the J call TRBJ1-1, with D perhaps TRBD1 (5 bases). CDR1 is SQVTM and CDR2 is ANQGSEA in the germline V gene. There are 13 residues in the CDR3. The ends were cut back, 4 bases at V and 5 bases at J, with 14 bases in the middle. The CDR3 sequence is CSVGDAGGTEAFF. The CDR3 coding sequence is TGCAGCGTTGGTGACGCCGGGGGGACTGAAGCTTTCTTT.

CDR3 sequence: CSARDRRTGENSGYTF. CDR3 DNA sequence: TGCAGTGCTAGAGACCGTCGGACAGGGGAGAATTCAGGCTACACCTTC. The chain couples TRBV20-1 to TRBJ1-2; TRBD1 aligns across 9 bases. This CDR3 comprises 16 residues. The germline gives CDR1 DFQATT, CDR2 SNEGSKA (reference sequence). V lost 0 bases, J lost 8 bases, and 13 bases stayed unmatched.

The CDR3 spells CATGTSGSTGELFF. The CDR3 DNA reads as TGTGCCACCGGGACTAGCGGCAGCACCGGGGAGCTGTTTTTT. V and J are TRBV12-3 or TRBV12-4 and TRBJ2-2, with 11 bases matching TRBD2. The CDR3 runs to 14 residues. V was pared by 10 bases and J by 4 bases, with 5 bases of the junction left unmatched.

This clonotype was detected only once. V gene TRBV11-1 combines with J gene TRBJ1-1, with TRBD1 identical over 9 bases. With 8 bases clipped from V and 5 bases from J, the junction kept 6 bases outside the gene matches. The CDR3 has 13 amino acids. Germline lookup yields CDR1 SGHAT and CDR2 FQDESV (reference sequence). This CDR3 is CASGIGQGTEAFF. The DNA of the CDR3 is TGTGCCAGCGGAATTGGACAGGGGACTGAAGCTTTCTTT.

This clonotype is judged medium-sized. This chain links TRBV28 with TRBJ2-7; D is perhaps TRBD1 (5 bases). Trimming removed 4 bases at V and 5 bases at J, with 9 bases between. CDR3 length equals 12 residues. Germline CDR1 reads MDHEN; CDR2 reads SYDVKM. DNA of the CDR3: TGTGCCAGCAGTTGGAGCAGGGACGAGCAGTACTTC. Translating it yields CASSWSRDEQYF.

This clonotype was observed a few times. The chain employs TRBV5-1 and TRBJ2-7; no definite D call. V lost 1 base to trimming and J lost 2 bases, with 13 bases between them. The CDR3 extends over 15 amino acids. Looked up from germline, CDR1 is SGHRS and CDR2 is YFSETQ. This CDR3 reads CASSLTPDSAYEQYF. The CDR3 DNA sequence: TGCGCCAGCAGCTTGACGCCAGACTCAGCCTACGAGCAGTACTTC.

This rearrangement joins TRBV29-1 to TRBJ1-5; 7 nucleotides line up with TRBD1. The V gene's germline CDR1 is SQVTM and CDR2 ANQGSEA. The J segment lost 5 bases and the V segment lost 4 bases, leaving 5 bases of the junction unmatched. The CDR3 loop spans 13 amino acids. The CDR3 protein is CSVGQGTDQPQHF. The CDR3 DNA reads as TGCAGCGTTGGACAGGGTACGGATCAGCCCCAGCATTTT. The full variable domain, rest sourced from reference TRBV29-1 and TRBJ1-5, is SAVISQKPSRDICQRGTSLTIQCQVDSQVTMMFWYRQQPGQSLTLIATANQGSEATYESGFVIDKFPISRPNLTFSTLTVSNMSPEDSSIYLCSVGQGTDQPQHFGDGTRLSIL.

The genes are TRBV29-1 and TRBJ1-4; weak D call: TRBD1 (5 bases). This CDR3 is 13 amino acids long. Trimming took off 6 bases at V and 0 bases at J, with 8 bases between the two ends. Per the germline V gene, CDR1 is SQVTM and CDR2 is ANQGSEA. The CDR3 is CSVTVATNEKLFF. In nucleotides, the CDR3 is TGCAGCGTGACAGTTGCAACTAATGAAAAACTGTTTTTT.

The rearrangement joins TRBV12-3 or TRBV12-4 to TRBJ1-1; D may be TRBD1 (5 bases). V lost 5 bases and J lost 11, with 18 bases in between. The CDR3 consists of 13 residues. CDR3 DNA: TGTGCCAGCAGTAGGGACCGAGAGTTTAGGGCTTTCTTT. It encodes CASSRDREFRAFF.

The chain has TRBV4-2 and TRBJ1-4; D is perhaps TRBD1 (5 bases). The CDR3 spans 12 residues. V dropped 3 bases and J dropped 9 bases, with 8 bases sitting between them. Germline V gene lookup returns CDR1 LGHNA and CDR2 YNFKEQ. In DNA, the CDR3 is TGTGCCAGCAGCCAGGGGCCTAAAAAACTGTTTTTT. It codes for CASSQGPKKLFF.

The chain uses TRBV5-4 and TRBJ1-1; tentative D call: TRBD1 (6 bases). This CDR3 has 18 residues. V was pared by 4 bases and J by 0 bases, with 22 bases between. CDR1 and CDR2 (germline): SGHNT, YYREEE (reference sequence). The CDR3 region is CASSHDDRPMIMNTEAFF. Written as DNA, the CDR3 is TGTGCCAGCAGCCACGATGACAGGCCCATGATAATGAACACTGAAGCTTTCTTT. The complete variable domain, with remaining parts taken from reference TRBV5-4 and TRBJ1-1, reads ETGVTQSPTHLIKTRGQQVTLRCSSQSGHNTVSWYQQALGQGPQFIFQYYREEENGRGNFPPRFSGLQFPNYSSELNVNALELDDSALYLCASSHDDRPMIMNTEAFFGQGTRLTVV.

To note about this clonotype: This may arise from a read error, as a much more abundant clone is one base away. This rearrangement joins TRBV6-5 to TRBJ2-1; 10 nucleotides match TRBD2. Germline lookup yields CDR1 MNHEY and CDR2 SVGAGI. The CDR3 consists of 15 residues. The CDR3 loop reads CAAEGSSGSHNEQCF. CDR3 coding DNA: TGTGCAGCCGAGGGGTCTAGCGGGAGCCACAATGAGCAGTGCTTC.

This clonotype ranks as medium-sized (0.01 to 0.1%). The chain recombines TRBV7-8 with TRBJ2-7; unclear D gene. Germline V gene lookup returns CDR1 SGHVS and CDR2 FQNEAQ. V was trimmed by 3 bases and J by 6 bases, leaving 15 bases between them. This CDR3 region has 14 residues. The DNA for the CDR3 is TGTGCCAGCAGCTTGCTCGTGCGAGCCGCCGAGCAGTACTTC. Residues: CASSLLVRAAEQYF.

The V call is TRBV20-1, the J call TRBJ2-1, with 10 bases that match TRBD2. The CDR3 totals 15 residues. Germline V lookup: CDR1 DFQATT, CDR2 SNEGSKA (reference sequence). The junction had 8 bases not matched to a gene; V was cut back by 6 bases and J by 3 bases. CDR3 loop: CSARVVAGGYNEQFF. The CDR3 DNA sequence: TGCAGTGCGAGGGTCGTAGCGGGGGGCTACAATGAGCAGTTCTTC.

The chain carries TRBV5-1 and TRBJ2-7; D is unresolved. Germline-derived CDR1 and CDR2 are SGHRS and YFSETQ. The CDR3 contains 14 residues. The V and J ends lost 4 bases and 6 bases respectively, with 17 bases between them. CDR3 in DNA: TGCGCCAGCAGCGGTGGACCGGCCAGCCGCGAGCAGTACTTC. Protein product: CASSGGPASREQYF. The full variable domain, completed using reference TRBV5-1 and TRBJ2-7, is KAGVTQTPRYLIKTRGQQVTLSCSPISGHRSVSWYQQTPGQGLQFLFEYFSETQRNKGNFPGRFSGRQFSNSRSEMNVSTLELGDSALYLCASSGGPASREQYFGPGTRLTVT.

A few counts support this clonotype. CDR3 bases: TGTGCCAGCACTCTACTCCGACTAGCGGGAGGGACAGATACGCAGTATTTT. Translated: CASTLLRLAGGTDTQYF. The chain is built from TRBV13 and TRBJ2-3; 14 nucleotides line up with TRBD2. The CDR3 loop spans 17 amino acids. The ends lost 7 bases at V and 3 bases at J; junction bases unmatched: 9. The germline CDR1 and CDR2 sequences are PRHDT and FYEKMQ (reference sequence).

Only a few counts were recorded for this clonotype. The chain uses TRBV11-2 and TRBJ1-6; a possible D gene is TRBD1 (6 bases). CDR3 size: 14 residues. CDR1 and CDR2 from the germline V gene are SGHAT and FQNNGV. V gave up 3 bases and J gave up 8 bases, with 11 bases separating them. CDR3 bases: TGTGCCAGCAGCTTCGACAGGAGGTATTCACCCCTCCACTTT. This codes for CASSFDRRYSPLHF. Filled out from reference TRBV11-2 and TRBJ1-6, the complete variable domain reads EAGVAQSPRYKIIEKRQSVAFWCNPISGHATLYWYQQILGQGPKLLIQFQNNGVVDDSQLPKDRFSAERLKGVDSTLKIQPAKLEDSAVYLCASSFDRRYSPLHFGNGTRLTVT.

The chain employs TRBV7-3 and TRBJ2-5, with D maybe TRBD2 (7 bases). V was shortened by 5 bases and J by 5 bases, with 21 bases between the two germline ends. In germline, CDR1 is SGHTA, CDR2 FQGTGA. There are 16 residues in the CDR3. The CDR3 spells CASSPAGRGAGETQYF. DNA of the CDR3: TGTGCCAGCAGCCCGGCAGGCCGGGGGGCAGGGGAGACCCAGTACTTC.

This clonotype showed up just once. V usage is TRBV30 and J usage is TRBJ1-1, with D perhaps TRBD1 (6 bases). The CDR3 length is 12 residues. Germline loops: CDR1 GTSNPN, CDR2 SVGIG (reference sequence). Trimming took 4 bases from V and 4 from J, leaving 10 bases between them. The CDR3 spells CAWIRGGTEAFF. The CDR3 DNA reads TGTGCCTGGATCAGAGGGGGCACTGAAGCTTTCTTT. Variable domain in full (rest from reference TRBV30 and TRBJ1-1): SQTIHQWPATLVQPVGSPLSLECTVEGTSNPNLYWYRQAAGRGLQLLFYSVGIGQISSEVPQNLSASRPQDRQFILSSKKLLLSDSGFYLCAWIRGGTEAFFGQGTRLTVV.